Listed here are 32 T cell receptor beta chains from one sample, sequenced in a study of cytomegalovirus exposure and HLA in healthy donors. Vbeta (60) and Jbeta (13) primers were used in the PCR. TCRdb's copy holds only in-frame clones and misses some; the assay was immunoSEQ multiplex PCR. The data contain some 110,000 clones, around 75% of them singletons. The specimen was PBMCs. The origin of the receptors is a female donor in good health and CMV-seronegative.

The rearrangement joins TRBV19 to TRBJ1-1, with D possibly matching TRBD1 (5 bases). The germline V gene has CDR1 LNHDA and CDR2 SQIVND (reference sequence). Trimming removed 6 bases at V and 10 bases at J, with 21 bases between. The length of the CDR3 is 14 residues. The CDR3 reads CASSQGHGREGAFF. DNA of the CDR3: TGTGCCAGTAGCCAGGGCCATGGCAGGGAGGGAGCTTTCTTT.

The CDR3 sequence is CASRSAGDTQYF. CDR3 bases: TGTGCCAGCAGGAGTGCGGGTGATACGCAGTATTTT. The chain combines TRBV25-1 with TRBJ2-3; D possibly corresponds to TRBD2 (5 bases). Germline V gives CDR1 MGHDK, CDR2 SYGVNS. The length of the CDR3 is 12 residues. Trimming shortened V by 6 bases and J by 6 bases, and 10 bases separated the two germline ends.

The chain couples TRBV9 to TRBJ2-1; D may be TRBD2 (6 bases). This CDR3 region has 17 residues. V lost 0 bases, J lost 3 bases, and 16 bases lay in between. The germline CDR1 and CDR2 sequences are SGDLS and YYNGEE. CDR3 in amino acids: CASSVGGGGSNYNEQFF. CDR3 coding DNA: TGTGCCAGCAGCGTAGGTGGAGGAGGGTCTAACTACAATGAGCAGTTCTTC.

The rearrangement links TRBV5-4 to TRBJ1-2; perhaps TRBD1 as D (6 bases). The ends were cut back, 0 bases at V and 4 bases at J, with 10 bases in the middle. The germline gives CDR1 SGHNT, CDR2 YYREEE (reference sequence). The CDR3 length is 14 residues. CDR3: CASSLDRAGYGYTF. DNA of the CDR3: TGTGCCAGCAGCTTGGACAGGGCCGGCTATGGCTACACCTTC.

The chain links TRBV28 to TRBJ1-2; a weak D match, TRBD1 (6 bases). V lost 5 bases to trimming and J lost 4 bases, with 14 bases between them. CDR1 and CDR2 from the germline V gene are MDHEN and SYDVKM. The CDR3 has 14 amino acids. The CDR3 sequence is CASSPDRGGYGYTF. Here the CDR3 DNA reads TGTGCCAGCAGTCCGGACAGAGGGGGCTATGGCTACACCTTC.

This clone was counted a few times. The chain carries TRBV9 and TRBJ2-2; 7 bases line up with TRBD1. From germline, CDR1 is SGDLS and CDR2 YYNGEE. CDR3 size: 15 residues. V lost 4 bases and J lost 1; bases outside the gene matches: 4. The CDR3 nucleotides are TGTGCCAGCAGCCTTAGACAGGGGAACACCGGGGAGCTGTTTTTT. The encoded protein is CASSLRQGNTGELFF. The variable domain in full, with the rest retrieved from reference TRBV9 and TRBJ2-2, is DSGVTQTPKHLITATGQRVTLRCSPRSGDLSVYWYQQSLDQGLQFLIQYYNGEERAKGNILERFSAQQFPDLHSELNLSSLELGDSALYFCASSLRQGNTGELFFGEGSRLTVL.

The V gene is TRBV6-5, the J gene TRBJ2-6; D gene unclear. In germline, CDR1 is MNHEY, CDR2 SVGAGI. The V and J ends lost 2 bases and 0 bases respectively, with 5 bases between them. The CDR3 length is 15 residues. The CDR3 nucleotides are TGTGCCAGCAGTTACCAGTTCTCTGGGGCCAACGTCCTGACTTTC. This gives the protein CASSYQFSGANVLTF.

This clone was seen just once. The rearrangement joins TRBV9 to TRBJ2-7; TRBD1 matches 7 bases. The ends lost 0 bases at V and 0 bases at J; junction bases unmatched: 3. This CDR3 region has 15 residues. CDR1 and CDR2 (germline): SGDLS, YYNGEE. CDR3 residues: CASSVGQGTSYEQYF. The CDR3, as DNA: TGTGCCAGCAGCGTAGGACAGGGAACCTCCTACGAGCAGTACTTC.

The chain joins TRBV4-3 to TRBJ1-4; 7 nucleotides align to TRBD1. Trimming removed 3 bases from V and 11 bases from J; junction bases left unmatched: 6. The germline CDR1 and CDR2 sequences are LGHNA and YSLEER. The CDR3 is made up of 13 amino acids. CDR3 residues: CASSQGTASKLFF. The CDR3 coding sequence is TGCGCCAGCAGCCAGGGGACAGCTAGTAAACTGTTTTTT.

The chain couples TRBV23-1 to TRBJ1-4, with D possibly being TRBD1 (5 bases). TRBV23-1 is marked as an open reading frame, function uncertain. The CDR3 runs to 17 residues. Deletions cut 0 bases from V and 7 bases from J, with 18 bases between. The CDR3 coding sequence is TGCGCCAGCAGTCAATCCTTCGCCAGAAGAAGGGGTGAAAAACTGTTTTTT. Translated: CASSQSFARRRGEKLFF.

This clone was counted a few times. The chain carries TRBV5-1 and TRBJ1-1; D ambiguous. Germline CDR1 is SGHRS and CDR2 is YFSETQ. There are 11 residues in the CDR3. Trimming took 5 bases from V and 8 from J, leaving 10 bases between them. CDR3: CASRGSREAFF. CDR3 nucleotide sequence: TGCGCCAGCAGGGGGAGTCGCGAAGCTTTCTTT.

The rearrangement uses TRBV5-4 and TRBJ2-2; TRBD2 aligns across 7 bases. Per germline, CDR1 SGHNT and CDR2 YYREEE (reference sequence). CDR3 length: 18 amino acids. V trimming: 0 bases; J trimming: 0 bases; junction bases outside the gene matches: 8. The CDR3 protein is CASSLGGGLVANTGELFF. Here the CDR3 DNA reads TGTGCCAGCAGCTTGGGTGGTGGACTAGTCGCGAACACCGGGGAGCTGTTTTTT.

This clone came up once. The CDR3 coding sequence is TGTGCCAGCAGCTTGGCGGGTTCGGGAATAGGGTTCTATGGCTACACCTTC. This translates into CASSLAGSGIGFYGYTF. This chain uses TRBV5-4 with TRBJ1-2; D gene uncertain. Germline-derived CDR1 and CDR2 are SGHNT and YYREEE (reference sequence). Trimming pared 0 bases from V and 4 bases from J, leaving 19 bases between. This CDR3 has 17 residues.

This rearrangement joins TRBV19 to TRBJ1-4; D unresolved. Per the germline V gene, CDR1 is LNHDA and CDR2 is SQIVND (reference sequence). V was trimmed by 3 bases and J by 4 bases, leaving 9 bases between them. This CDR3 comprises 14 residues. CDR3 in amino acids: CASSIRGINEKLFF. The CDR3 coding sequence is TGTGCCAGTAGTATTCGGGGAATTAATGAAAAACTGTTTTTT. The whole variable domain, filled in from reference TRBV19 and TRBJ1-4, reads DGGITQSPKYLFRKEGQNVTLSCEQNLNHDAMYWYRQDPGQGLRLIYYSQIVNDFQKGDIAEGYSVSREKKESFPLTVTSAQKNPTAFYLCASSIRGINEKLFFGSGTQLSVL.

This clone has just a few counts. The chain employs TRBV9 and TRBJ2-3; 9 nucleotides agree with TRBD2. The V gene's germline CDR1 is SGDLS and CDR2 YYNGEE. CDR3 length equals 16 residues. The J segment lost 1 base and the V segment lost 0 bases, leaving 3 bases of the junction unmatched. Here the CDR3 reads CASSVVIAGGTDTQYF. In DNA form, the CDR3 reads TGTGCCAGCAGCGTAGTGATAGCGGGAGGCACAGATACGCAGTATTTT.

This chain joins TRBV2 and TRBJ2-7; 7 bases match TRBD1. Germline-derived CDR1 and CDR2 are SNHLY and FYNNEI. With V trimmed by 3 bases and J by 7 bases, 6 bases remained unmatched. The CDR3 is made up of 13 amino acids. CDR3 residues: CASSEWTGWEQYF. CDR3 nucleotide sequence: TGTGCCAGCAGTGAGTGGACAGGTTGGGAGCAGTACTTC.

The chain carries TRBV10-2 and TRBJ1-1, with TRBD1 matching 7 bases. CDR1 WSHSY and CDR2 SAAADI come from the germline V gene. Trimming at V came to 6 bases and at J to 4 bases, leaving 5 bases not matched to a gene. The CDR3 contains 13 residues. The CDR3 DNA is TGCGCCAGCAGACAGGGGAGGAGCACTGAAGCTTTCTTT. It yields the protein CASRQGRSTEAFF.

This rearrangement joins TRBV5-1 to TRBJ2-7, with 9 bases aligning to TRBD1. The CDR3 spans 19 residues. Per germline, CDR1 SGHRS and CDR2 YFSETQ. J was trimmed by 0 bases and V by 3 bases; bases with no gene match: 16. In nucleotides, the CDR3 is TGCGCCAGCAGCTCCCCTCGGGCCGGGACAGGGTTTTCCTCCTACGAGCAGTACTTC. It codes for CASSSPRAGTGFSSYEQYF.

In this sample, this clone turned up a few times. This chain's CDR3 is CASSPYGQGKETQYF. The CDR3 DNA follows: TGTGCCAGCAGCCCCTATGGGCAGGGCAAAGAGACCCAGTACTTC. V is TRBV7-2 and J is TRBJ2-5, with a tentative D call TRBD1 (5 bases). The CDR3 is 15 amino acids. Between the trimmed V and J ends, which lost 5 bases and 3 bases, there was a span of 16 bases. CDR1 is SGHTA, CDR2 FQGNSA, per germline.

V is TRBV30 and J is TRBJ1-2; a weak D match, TRBD1 (5 bases). CDR3 length equals 13 residues. In germline, CDR1 is GTSNPN, CDR2 SVGIG (reference sequence). The germline V and J ends were trimmed by 1 base and 7 bases, with 13 bases remaining between them. The CDR3 spells CAWSAFGGFGYTF. The DNA for the CDR3 is TGTGCCTGGAGTGCCTTCGGGGGATTTGGCTACACCTTC.

The J gene is TRBJ2-7, the V gene TRBV9; D not resolved. Germline CDR1 and CDR2: SGDLS and YYNGEE. The V gene lost 3 bases and the J gene lost 3 bases, with 7 bases spanning the gap. This CDR3 is built from 12 residues. CDR3 loop: CASSDPGYEQYF. The CDR3 DNA follows: TGTGCCAGCAGCGACCCGGGCTACGAGCAGTACTTC.

This chain connects TRBV7-6 to TRBJ1-1; 9 bases map to TRBD1. Germline V gene lookup returns CDR1 SGHVS and CDR2 FNYEAQ. The J segment lost 7 bases and the V segment lost 6 bases, leaving 6 bases of the junction unmatched. The CDR3 contains 13 residues. The CDR3 DNA reads as TGTGCCAGCAGTGTAACAGGGGGCGGTGAAGCTTTCTTT. Its translation: CASSVTGGGEAFF.

This clone was seen just once. V gene TRBV19 combines with J gene TRBJ2-7, with D maybe TRBD2 (5 bases). V was trimmed by 4 bases and J by 0 bases, leaving 13 bases between them. CDR3 length equals 15 residues. Per germline, CDR1 LNHDA and CDR2 SQIVND (reference sequence). CDR3 sequence (DNA): TGTGCCAGTAGTAGACGGGGATCGAGCTCCTACGAGCAGTACTTC. Protein: CASSRRGSSSYEQYF.

This CDR3 is CASSQFVERGTDTQYF. The CDR3 DNA is TGCGCCAGCAGCCAATTTGTGGAGCGGGGTACAGATACGCAGTATTTT. This chain connects TRBV4-1 to TRBJ2-3, with 7 bases aligning to TRBD2. Germline CDR1 MGHRA, CDR2 YSYEKL. V dropped 2 bases and J dropped 3; count of bases not matched to a gene: 8. The CDR3 length is 16 residues.

The chain recombines TRBV28 with TRBJ1-5; D uncertain. V was cut by 6 bases and J by 5 bases, with 8 bases left in between. The CDR3 covers 12 residues. Germline V gene lookup returns CDR1 MDHEN and CDR2 SYDVKM. The CDR3 sequence is CASSPLYQPQHF. In DNA form, the CDR3 reads TGTGCCAGCAGCCCCCTTTATCAGCCCCAGCATTTT.

The V call is TRBV28, the J call TRBJ1-5; perhaps TRBD1 as D (5 bases). The CDR3 runs 15 residues. Germline loops: CDR1 MDHEN, CDR2 SYDVKM. Trimming cost V 2 bases and J 7 bases, with 15 bases left between them. Written as DNA, the CDR3 is TGTGCCAGCAGTTTAAGGGGAATAGTGGGACAGCCCCAGCATTTT. As protein: CASSLRGIVGQPQHF.

J is TRBJ2-3 and V is TRBV7-2; 10 bases are shared with TRBD2. Germline CDR1 reads SGHTA; CDR2 reads FQGNSA. V was pared by 5 bases and J by 5 bases, with 7 bases of the junction left unmatched. The CDR3 is 15 amino acids. CDR3 sequence reads: CASSLSGRAIDTQYF. CDR3 nucleotides: TGTGCCAGCAGCCTAAGCGGGAGGGCTATAGATACGCAGTATTTT.

The CDR3 region has the DNA TGTGCCAGCAGCTTAGTTTCGGCGGTGAACACCGGGGAGCTGTTTTTT. Encoded protein: CASSLVSAVNTGELFF. The rearrangement links TRBV7-6 to TRBJ2-2; D is unresolved. The CDR3 covers 16 residues. The V end was cut by 1 base, the J end by 1 base, with 10 bases between. The germline V gene has CDR1 SGHVS and CDR2 FNYEAQ.

This clone was detected a few times. This sequence joins TRBV11-3 and TRBJ2-6; a weak D match, TRBD2 (5 bases). The germline V gene encodes CDR1 SGHNT and CDR2 YENEEA. The CDR3 length is 15 residues. V was clipped by 4 bases and J by 4 bases, with 11 bases between them. CDR3 nucleotides: TGTGCCAGCAGCTCCGGCGGGTACGGGGCCAACGTCCTGACTTTC. Translation: CASSSGGYGANVLTF.

This rearrangement joins TRBV9 to TRBJ2-1; TRBD2 aligns across 8 bases. The CDR3 has 15 residues. Trimming cost V 4 bases and J 9 bases; bases outside gene matches: 12. Germline CDR1 and CDR2: SGDLS and YYNGEE. CDR3 amino acids: CASSSRAGEAREQFF. The CDR3 nucleotides read TGTGCCAGCAGCTCACGAGCGGGGGAGGCGCGTGAGCAGTTCTTC. Supplemented by reference TRBV9 and TRBJ2-1, the full variable domain reads DSGVTQTPKHLITATGQRVTLRCSPRSGDLSVYWYQQSLDQGLQFLIQYYNGEERAKGNILERFSAQQFPDLHSELNLSSLELGDSALYFCASSSRAGEAREQFFGPGTRLTVL.

V and J are TRBV28 and TRBJ2-1; D perhaps matches TRBD2 (6 bases). V was shortened by 8 bases and J by 6 bases, with 20 bases between the two germline ends. This CDR3 has 15 amino acids. CDR1 MDHEN and CDR2 SYDVKM come from the germline V gene. The chain's CDR3 is CASCARGGISNEQFF. CDR3 nucleotides: TGTGCCAGCTGCGCGCGGGGCGGAATTTCCAATGAGCAGTTCTTC.

This chain joins TRBV5-1 and TRBJ2-7; tentative D call: TRBD1 (5 bases). CDR3 length equals 16 residues. Germline V gene data show CDR1 as SGHRS and CDR2 as YFSETQ. The V and J ends lost 1 base and 3 bases respectively, with 17 bases between them. This chain's CDR3 is CASSLRWSKQGYEQYF. CDR3 DNA: TGCGCCAGCAGCTTGCGGTGGAGCAAGCAGGGCTACGAGCAGTACTTC.